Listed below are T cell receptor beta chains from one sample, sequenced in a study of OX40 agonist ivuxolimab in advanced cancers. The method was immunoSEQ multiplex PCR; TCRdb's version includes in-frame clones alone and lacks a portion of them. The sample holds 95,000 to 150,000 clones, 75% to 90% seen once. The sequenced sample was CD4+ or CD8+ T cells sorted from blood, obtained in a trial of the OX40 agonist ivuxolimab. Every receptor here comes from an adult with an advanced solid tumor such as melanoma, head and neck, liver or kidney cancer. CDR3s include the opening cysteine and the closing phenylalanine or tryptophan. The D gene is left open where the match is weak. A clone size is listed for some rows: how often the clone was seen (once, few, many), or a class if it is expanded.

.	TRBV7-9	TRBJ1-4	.	CASSFGTSYEKLFF	TGTGCCAGCAGCTTTGGGACATCTTATGAAAAACTGTTTTTT
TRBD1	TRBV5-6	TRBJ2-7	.	CASSLGNTGVVGQYF	TGTGCCAGCAGCTTGGGGAATACAGGGGTGGTTGGGCAGTACTTC
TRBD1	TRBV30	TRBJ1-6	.	CAWMTGSSYNSPLHF	TGTGCCTGGATGACAGGGAGCTCCTATAATTCACCCCTCCACTTT
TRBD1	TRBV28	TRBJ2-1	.	CASSSPGQGYNEQFF	TGTGCCAGCAGTTCTCCGGGACAGGGCTACAATGAGCAGTTCTTC
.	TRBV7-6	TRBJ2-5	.	CASSLGAGETQYF	TGTGCCAGCAGCTTGGGGGCGGGTGAGACCCAGTACTTC
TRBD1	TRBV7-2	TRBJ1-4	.	CASSLDRGHEKLFF	TGTGCCAGCAGCCTTGACAGGGGGCATGAAAAACTGTTTTTT
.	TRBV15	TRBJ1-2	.	CATSSRQFYGYTF	TGTGCCACCAGCAGTCGCCAGTTCTATGGCTACACCTTC
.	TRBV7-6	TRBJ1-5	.	CASSLELGQSVNQPQHF	TGTGCCAGCAGCTTAGAATTAGGACAGTCGGTTAATCAGCCCCAGCATTTT
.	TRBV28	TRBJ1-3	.	CASSLSIGGLSGNTIYF	TGTGCCAGCAGTTTATCAATAGGGGGGCTCTCTGGAAACACCATATATTTT
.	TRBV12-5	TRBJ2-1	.	CASASRGNEQFF	TGTGCTAGTGCTTCCAGGGGAAATGAGCAGTTCTTC
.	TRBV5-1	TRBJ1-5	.	CASRSSGNQPQHF	TGCGCCAGCCGGAGTTCGGGCAATCAGCCCCAGCATTTT
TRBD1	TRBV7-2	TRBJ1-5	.	CASSPGQKQPQHF	TGTGCCAGCAGCCCGGGACAGAAACAGCCCCAGCATTTT
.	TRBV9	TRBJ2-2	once	CASMGHTNTGELFF	TGTGCCAGCATGGGACATACGAACACCGGGGAGCTGTTTTTT
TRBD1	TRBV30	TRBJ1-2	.	CAWVQDRANYGYTF	TGTGCCTGGGTCCAAGACAGGGCGAACTATGGCTACACCTTC
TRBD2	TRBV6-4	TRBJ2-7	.	CASSPSGGTYEQYF	TGTGCCAGCAGCCCGAGCGGGGGTACCTACGAGCAGTACTTC
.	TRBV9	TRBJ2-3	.	CASSKVQGGQGIGTDTQYF	TGTGCCAGCAGCAAGGTCCAGGGTGGTCAGGGAATAGGCACAGATACGCAGTATTTT
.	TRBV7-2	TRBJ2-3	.	CASRPLSTDTQYF	TGTGCCAGCAGGCCGCTTAGCACAGATACGCAGTATTTT
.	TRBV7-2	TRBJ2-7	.	CASSLDWRGEQYF	TGTGCCAGCAGCTTAGACTGGCGGGGCGAGCAGTACTTC
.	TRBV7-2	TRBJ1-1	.	CASSLDVVNTEAFF	TGTGCCAGCAGCTTAGATGTCGTGAACACTGAAGCTTTCTTT
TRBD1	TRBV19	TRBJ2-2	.	CASRAGGRTGELFF	TGTGCCAGTAGGGCAGGGGGCCGGACCGGGGAGCTGTTTTTT
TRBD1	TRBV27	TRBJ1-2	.	CASSPRDRDSFGYTF	TGTGCCAGCAGTCCTCGGGACAGGGATTCATTTGGCTACACCTTC
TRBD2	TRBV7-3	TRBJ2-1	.	CASSLQGTSGGNEQFF	TGTGCCAGCAGCTTACAAGGGACTAGCGGGGGCAATGAGCAGTTCTTC
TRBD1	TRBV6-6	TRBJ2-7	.	CASSDRDSSYEQYF	TGTGCCAGCAGTGACCGGGACAGCTCCTACGAGCAGTACTTC
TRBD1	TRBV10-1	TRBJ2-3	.	CASRHDRAIWVHSTDTQYF	TGCGCCAGCAGGCACGACAGGGCGATTTGGGTTCACAGCACAGATACGCAGTATTTT
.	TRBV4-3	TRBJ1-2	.	CASSQDAGPYGYTF	TGCGCCAGCAGCCAAGATGCAGGACCCTATGGCTACACCTTC
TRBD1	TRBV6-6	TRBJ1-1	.	CASSYTGDRATEAFF	TGTGCCAGCAGTTACACTGGGGACAGGGCCACTGAAGCTTTCTTT
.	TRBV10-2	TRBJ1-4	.	CASSADRPFYEKLFF	TGCGCCAGCAGTGCCGACAGGCCTTTCTATGAAAAACTGTTTTTT
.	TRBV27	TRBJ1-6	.	CASSLDSSASPLHF	TGTGCCAGCAGTCTGGACAGTTCAGCTTCACCCCTCCACTTT
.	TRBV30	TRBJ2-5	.	CAWSEQSVETQYF	TGTGCCTGGAGTGAACAGTCTGTGGAGACCCAGTACTTC
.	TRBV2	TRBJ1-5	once	CASSEPPGHPSQPQHF	TGTGCCAGCAGTGAACCTCCGGGACACCCAAGTCAGCCCCAGCATTTT
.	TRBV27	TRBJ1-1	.	CASSVTGMNTEAFF	TGTGCCAGCAGCGTAACAGGGATGAACACTGAAGCTTTCTTT
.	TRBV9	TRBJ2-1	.	CASSVRGTGDEQFF	TGTGCCAGCAGCGTACGAGGAACCGGGGATGAGCAGTTCTTC
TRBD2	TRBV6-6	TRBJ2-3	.	CASSKLAEQDTQYF	TGTGCCAGCAGCAAACTAGCGGAGCAGGATACGCAGTATTTT
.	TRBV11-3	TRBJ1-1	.	CASSLNGGVNTEAFF	TGTGCCAGCAGCCTAAATGGGGGAGTTAACACTGAAGCTTTCTTT
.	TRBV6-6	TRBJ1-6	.	CASSYSNSPLHF	TGTGCCAGCAGTTACTCTAATTCACCCCTCCACTTT
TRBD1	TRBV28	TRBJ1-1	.	CASRTPGQGAFF	TGTGCCAGCAGGACTCCGGGACAGGGGGCTTTCTTT
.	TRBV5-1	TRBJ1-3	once	CASSPTSSIGGNTIYF	TGCGCCAGCAGCCCCACGTCGAGTATCGGTGGAAACACCATATATTTT
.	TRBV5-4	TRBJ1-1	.	CASSLGSTAWDTEAFF	TGTGCCAGCAGCCTCGGATCGACGGCTTGGGACACTGAAGCTTTCTTT
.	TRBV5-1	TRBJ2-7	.	CASSWGLLQDTYEQYF	TGCGCCAGCAGCTGGGGCCTACTACAAGATACCTACGAGCAGTACTTC
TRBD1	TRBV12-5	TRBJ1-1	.	CASGLGQGATEAFF	TGTGCTAGTGGCTTGGGACAGGGGGCCACCGAAGCTTTCTTT
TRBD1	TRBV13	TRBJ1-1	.	CASSTPDRLNTEAFF	TGTGCCAGCAGTACGCCGGACAGGTTGAACACTGAAGCTTTCTTT
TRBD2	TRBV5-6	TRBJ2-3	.	CASSLRRGGRSTDTQYF	TGTGCCAGCAGCTTGAGGCGGGGGGGCCGGAGCACAGATACGCAGTATTTT
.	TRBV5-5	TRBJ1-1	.	CASSLARGWEGEAFF	TGTGCCAGCAGCTTGGCACGGGGGTGGGAAGGTGAAGCTTTCTTT
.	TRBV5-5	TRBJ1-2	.	CASSSPPLLYGYTF	TGTGCCAGCAGCTCGCCCCCCCTGCTCTATGGCTACACCTTC
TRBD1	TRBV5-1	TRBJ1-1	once	CASSLGGQGGTEAFF	TGCGCCAGCAGCTTGGGGGGACAGGGAGGCACTGAAGCTTTCTTT
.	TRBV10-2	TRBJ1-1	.	CASSLALNTEAFF	TGCGCCAGCTCCCTTGCCCTGAACACTGAAGCTTTCTTT
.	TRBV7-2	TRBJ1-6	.	CASSLGRANSPLHF	TGTGCCAGCAGCTTAGGGCGGGCCAATTCACCCCTCCACTTT
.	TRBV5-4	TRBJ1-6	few	CASSLQGENSPLHF	TGTGCCAGCAGTCTCCAGGGTGAGAATTCACCCCTCCACTTT
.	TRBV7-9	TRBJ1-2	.	CASSSDPIITF	TGTGCCAGCAGCTCGGACCCCATTATCACCTTC
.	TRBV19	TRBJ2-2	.	CASSARTYGELFF	TGTGCCAGTAGTGCCCGGACTTACGGGGAGCTGTTTTTT
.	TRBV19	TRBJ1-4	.	CASSMGRPNEKLFF	TGTGCCAGTAGTATGGGCAGGCCTAATGAAAAACTGTTTTTT
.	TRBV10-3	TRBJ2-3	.	CAISVSGDTQYF	TGTGCCATCAGTGTATCCGGGGATACGCAGTATTTT
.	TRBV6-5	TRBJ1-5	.	CASSLQNSNQPQHF	TGTGCCAGCAGTTTACAGAATAGCAATCAGCCCCAGCATTTT
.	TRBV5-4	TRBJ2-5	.	CASSLGGLETQYF	TGTGCCAGCAGCTTAGGGGGGCTAGAGACCCAGTACTTC